This T cell receptor (beta chain) was recovered during a study of cytomegalovirus exposure and HLA in healthy donors. A remark on this clone: Its antigen is undetermined.

General study results and limits: Cytomegalovirus status was reportedly diagnosed by the classifier with high specificity and sensitivity. Altogether, some 170 TCR beta chains were recorded as cytomegalovirus-associated. For most TCR sequences rarity was the rule, although some public TCRs occurred in many donors.

TCRdb's copy holds only in-frame clones and misses some; the assay was immunoSEQ multiplex PCR. Of tens of thousands of clones listed, approximately 93% are singletons. This CDR3 comprises 11 residues. V shed 2 bases and J shed 8 bases, with 5 bases lying between them. CDR1 SNHLY and CDR2 FYNNEI come from the germline V gene. The clonotype comes from a man younger than 35 in good health and CMV-seropositive. The chain has TRBV2 and TRBJ2-3, with no clear D. Sequencing was carried out using PBMCs. The DNA for the CDR3 is TGTGCCAGCAGTGAATACGGTACGCAGTATTTT. This gives the protein CASSEYGTQYF. The full variable domain, in which reference TRBV2 and TRBJ2-3 provide the parts outside the CDR3, is EPEVTQTPSHQVTQMGQEVILRCVPISNHLYFYWYRQILGQKVEFLVSFYNNEISEKSEIFDDQFSVERPDGSNFTLKIRSTKLEDSAMYFCASSEYGTQYFGPGTRLTVL.